These 25 T cell receptor beta chains originate from one sample sequenced in a study of blood T cell repertoires in COVID-19. Sequenced by immunoSEQ multiplex PCR; TCRdb stores in-frame clones only, minus some. The data show roughly 49,000 clones, 65% to 85% seen once. Input material: peripheral blood. These receptors came from a man between 35 and 55 years old with acute or convalescent COVID-19.

This sequence joins TRBV19 and TRBJ1-1; D might be TRBD1 (6 bases). CDR3 length: 15 residues. CDR1 and CDR2 (germline): LNHDA, SQIVND (reference sequence). Trimming took off 3 bases at V and 4 bases at J, with 15 bases between the two ends. Written as DNA, the CDR3 is TGTGCCAGTAGTATGAGGGGGATATGGAGCACTGAAGCTTTCTTT. This gives the protein CASSMRGIWSTEAFF.

V and J are TRBV11-3 and TRBJ2-3, with 7 bases aligning to TRBD1. The germline CDR1 and CDR2 sequences are SGHNT and YENEEA. V gave up 5 bases and J gave up 4 bases; unmatched junction bases: 6. This CDR3 comprises 14 residues. The chain's CDR3 is CASSHRGLADTQYF. CDR3 coding DNA: TGTGCCAGCAGCCATAGGGGGCTCGCAGATACGCAGTATTTT.

The gene calls are TRBV28 and TRBJ1-2, with 7 bases matching TRBD1. This CDR3 has 15 amino acids. The V gene end was trimmed by 4 bases and the J gene end by 1 base; junction bases not matched to a gene: 6. Germline V gene data show CDR1 as MDHEN and CDR2 as SYDVKM. CDR3 DNA: TGTGCCAGCAGTTCTCCGGGACAGAATAACTATGGCTACACCTTC. It is translated as CASSSPGQNNYGYTF.

V is TRBV27 and J is TRBJ2-1, with 12 bases lining up with TRBD2. V lost 5 bases to trimming and J lost 0 bases; unmatched junction nucleotides: 11. This CDR3 comprises 19 residues. CDR1 and CDR2 (germline): MNHEY, SMNVEV (reference sequence). The CDR3 protein is CASSQTSGSIPSSYNEQFF. CDR3 DNA: TGTGCCAGCAGTCAGACTAGCGGGAGTATCCCCAGCTCCTACAATGAGCAGTTCTTC.

V gene TRBV3-1 (or the pseudogene TRBV3-2) combines with J gene TRBJ1-5, with D possibly matching TRBD1 (5 bases). The CDR3 consists of 13 residues. V was clipped by 0 bases and J by 7 bases, with 7 bases between them. Germline V gives CDR1 LGHDT, CDR2 YNNKEL (reference sequence). CDR3 protein: CASSQDRAQPQHF. For the CDR3, the DNA is TGTGCCAGCAGCCAAGACAGGGCGCAGCCCCAGCATTTT.

The gene calls are TRBV5-4 and TRBJ1-6; D unresolved. From germline, CDR1 is SGHNT and CDR2 YYREEE (reference sequence). V was cut by 0 bases and J by 6 bases, with 16 bases left in between. CDR3 length equals 17 residues. The CDR3 spells CASSLDTTAFSNSPLHF. The CDR3 DNA follows: TGTGCCAGCAGCTTGGATACAACAGCCTTTAGTAATTCACCCCTCCACTTT.

This chain links TRBV9 with TRBJ2-2; no definite D call. This CDR3 comprises 13 residues. Looked up from germline, CDR1 is SGDLS and CDR2 is YYNGEE. The V end was cut by 2 bases, the J end by 6 bases, with 8 bases between. The CDR3 is CASSVGYSGELFF. CDR3 bases: TGTGCCAGCAGCGTTGGTTACTCCGGGGAGCTGTTTTTT.

This sequence joins TRBV5-1 and TRBJ2-7; 9 nucleotides align to TRBD2. After removal of 4 bases from V and 1 base from J, the junction contained 6 bases not matched to a gene. This CDR3 comprises 15 residues. Germline V lookup: CDR1 SGHRS, CDR2 YFSETQ. The CDR3 DNA reads TGCGCCAGCAGCGTTGAGCGGGAGGCTTCCTACGAGCAGTACTTC. This sequence encodes CASSVEREASYEQYF.

The V and J genes are TRBV24-1 and TRBJ2-7; 7 positions match TRBD1. This CDR3 has 12 residues. CDR1 and CDR2 from the germline V gene are KGHDR and SFDVKD. J lost 6 bases, V lost 6 bases, and 4 bases had no gene match. CDR3: CATSRRQGEQYF. The DNA of the CDR3 is TGTGCCACCAGTCGAAGACAGGGCGAGCAGTACTTC.

The chain joins TRBV9 to TRBJ2-5; 7 nucleotides align to TRBD2. The CDR3 sequence is 13 residues long. With V trimmed by 4 bases and J by 5 bases, 5 bases remained unmatched. Germline V gives CDR1 SGDLS, CDR2 YYNGEE. CDR3 loop: CASSFGEGETQYF. Here the CDR3 DNA reads TGTGCCAGCAGCTTCGGGGAGGGTGAGACCCAGTACTTC.

The chain joins TRBV10-1 to TRBJ2-2; tentatively, D is TRBD2 (5 bases). Trimming took off 1 base at V and 0 bases at J, with 15 bases between the two ends. In germline, CDR1 is WNHNN, CDR2 SYGVQD (reference sequence). This CDR3 is 18 amino acids long. The CDR3: CASSEWRFGISNTGELFF. The CDR3 DNA reads TGCGCCAGCAGTGAGTGGAGGTTCGGGATTTCGAACACCGGGGAGCTGTTTTTT.

V usage is TRBV15 and J usage is TRBJ1-2, with TRBD1 matching 9 bases. This CDR3 comprises 14 residues. Germline loops: CDR1 LNHNV, CDR2 YYDKDF (reference sequence). Trimming cost V 0 bases and J 6 bases; bases outside gene matches: 2. The CDR3 loop is CATSRDRQGDGYTF. The CDR3 DNA follows: TGTGCCACCAGCAGAGACCGACAGGGGGATGGCTACACCTTC.

This chain uses TRBV5-1 with TRBJ2-6; the match to TRBD1 covers 8 bases. The ends lost 4 bases at V and 2 bases at J; junction bases unmatched: 14. Germline V gene sequence: CDR1 SGHRS, CDR2 YFSETQ. The CDR3 runs to 19 residues. In DNA, the CDR3 is TGCGCCAGCAGCGGCTCTCGGACAGGGAGGAAACCTGGGGCCAACGTCCTGACTTTC. Translated, it gives CASSGSRTGRKPGANVLTF.

The CDR3 spells CAWSVVRGGDEKLFF. Written as DNA, the CDR3 is TGTGCCTGGAGCGTGGTCCGGGGCGGGGATGAAAAACTGTTTTTT. The rearrangement joins TRBV30 to TRBJ1-4; a possible D gene is TRBD1 (5 bases). Trimming left V 3 bases short and J 6 bases short, with 17 bases between. Germline CDR1 and CDR2: GTSNPN and SVGIG (reference sequence). The CDR3 length is 15 residues.

The J gene is TRBJ2-3, the V gene TRBV9; 8 bases agree with TRBD1. This CDR3 contains 16 residues. V dropped 0 bases and J dropped 7; count of bases not matched to a gene: 10. Per germline, CDR1 SGDLS and CDR2 YYNGEE. As DNA, the CDR3 is TGTGCCAGCAGCGTAGACTACGGACAGGGCGGAAATACGCAGTATTTT. Encoded protein: CASSVDYGQGGNTQYF.

J is TRBJ2-5 and V is TRBV30; D perhaps matches TRBD2 (5 bases). This CDR3 has 13 residues. Germline V CDR1 and CDR2: GTSNPN, SVGIG (reference sequence). The V end lost 3 bases, the J end lost 5 bases, and 13 bases lay between the germline ends. As DNA, the CDR3 is TGTGCCTGGAGCGGGAACCCCTGGGAGACCCAGTACTTC. Amino acids: CAWSGNPWETQYF.

The J gene is TRBJ2-1, the V gene TRBV19; 9 bases are a match to TRBD2. With 9 bases clipped from V and 0 bases from J, the junction kept 3 bases outside the gene matches. The CDR3 loop spans 14 amino acids. Germline lookup yields CDR1 LNHDA and CDR2 SQIVND (reference sequence). The DNA of the CDR3 is TGTGCCAGCATGCGGGGGGGCTCCTACAATGAGCAGTTCTTC. Its protein is CASMRGGSYNEQFF.

This chain uses TRBV7-2 with TRBJ1-6; D might be TRBD1 (6 bases). The CDR3 length is 15 residues. V lost 5 bases to trimming and J lost 7 bases, with 15 bases between them. Germline V lookup: CDR1 SGHTA, CDR2 FQGNSA. DNA of the CDR3: TGTGCCAGCAGCCCATCTCAGGGGTTGAATTCACCCCTCCACTTT. This translates into CASSPSQGLNSPLHF.

The genes are TRBV10-3 and TRBJ1-1; TRBD1 agrees at 8 bases. V gave up 6 bases and J gave up 1 base; unmatched junction bases: 1. This CDR3 is built from 13 residues. Germline values: CDR1 ENHRY, CDR2 SYGVKD. The CDR3: CAISGTGNTEAFF. CDR3 bases: TGTGCCATCAGCGGGACAGGGAACACTGAAGCTTTCTTT.

The J gene is TRBJ1-5, the V gene TRBV5-5, with no clear D. V lost 0 bases and J 7 bases, leaving 8 bases between the germline ends. CDR1 is SGHKS, CDR2 YYEKEE, per germline (reference sequence). The CDR3 totals 13 residues. The CDR3 DNA reads as TGTGCCAGCAGCTTGGGGCCCTTCCAGCCCCAGCATTTT. Protein: CASSLGPFQPQHF.

The V call is TRBV30, the J call TRBJ2-1, with 10 bases fitting TRBD2. The CDR3 consists of 15 residues. V was clipped by 2 bases and J by 0 bases; unmatched bases: 1. Germline V gene lookup returns CDR1 GTSNPN and CDR2 SVGIG (reference sequence). Written as DNA, the CDR3 is TGTGCCTGGAGTTCTAGCGGGAGCTCCTACAATGAGCAGTTCTTC. The encoded protein is CAWSSSGSSYNEQFF. The complete variable domain, with remaining parts taken from reference TRBV30 and TRBJ2-1, reads SQTIHQWPATLVQPVGSPLSLECTVEGTSNPNLYWYRQAAGRGLQLLFYSVGIGQISSEVPQNLSASRPQDRQFILSSKKLLLSDSGFYLCAWSSSGSSYNEQFFGPGTRLTVL.

The V call is TRBV3-1 (or the pseudogene TRBV3-2), the J call TRBJ1-2; 10 positions agree with TRBD1. CDR3 size: 13 residues. Germline-derived CDR1 and CDR2 are LGHDT and YNNKEL (reference sequence). J lost 7 bases, V lost 4 bases, and 3 bases had no gene match. CDR3 nucleotides: TGTGCCAGCAGCCGACAGGGGGCACCTGGCTACACCTTC. It specifies CASSRQGAPGYTF.

In this sample, this clone turned up once. V usage is TRBV5-1 and J usage is TRBJ1-2, with TRBD1 as a possible D gene (6 bases). The CDR3 totals 13 residues. Germline CDR1 and CDR2: SGHRS and YFSETQ. V shed 4 bases and J shed 2 bases, with 9 bases lying between them. CDR3 DNA: TGCGCCAGCAGCCCTACAGGGAACTATGGCTACACCTTC. This encodes CASSPTGNYGYTF.

J is TRBJ2-5 and V is TRBV7-2; 9 bases align to TRBD2. The trim removed 0 bases at V and 6 bases at J, leaving 8 bases unmatched. Germline values: CDR1 SGHTA, CDR2 FQGNSA. CDR3 length: 16 amino acids. The CDR3 coding sequence is TGTGCCAGCAGCTTAGCGGGCGGGGGGGCCCGACAGACCCAGTACTTC. Amino acids: CASSLAGGGARQTQYF.

The chain employs TRBV5-1 and TRBJ2-5; D is perhaps TRBD2 (5 bases). The length of the CDR3 is 13 residues. V gave up 4 bases and J gave up 2 bases, with 9 bases separating them. Per germline, CDR1 SGHRS and CDR2 YFSETQ. DNA for the CDR3: TGCGCCAGCAGCACCGGGGATCAAGAGACCCAGTACTTC. Translating gives CASSTGDQETQYF.